The rows below give T cell receptor beta chains drawn from one sample of a study of T cell responses to AZD1222 COVID-19 vaccine. The method was immunoSEQ multiplex PCR; TCRdb's version includes in-frame clones alone and lacks a portion of them. The sample has under 200,000 clones; 90% to 95% are singletons. Sequenced material: peripheral blood, taken 28 days after the second dose of the MenACWY control vaccine. The receptor set was obtained from an adult who received the MenACWY meningococcal vaccine as a control. Each CDR3 is given with its conserved first and last residue. D genes are given only for firm matches.

TRBJ2-1	TRBD1	TRBV9	15	CASSVSGQEGNEQFF	TGTGCCAGCAGCGTATCGGGACAGGAGGGCAATGAGCAGTTCTTC
TRBJ1-4	-	TRBV27	16	CASSHATEGYNEKLFF	TGTGCCAGCAGTCACGCGACGGAAGGGTATAATGAAAAACTGTTTTTT
TRBJ2-5	TRBD2	TRBV5-1	17	CASSLEGLAGNQETQYF	TGCGCCAGCAGCTTGGAGGGACTAGCGGGAAACCAAGAGACCCAGTACTTC
TRBJ1-5	-	TRBV7-2	13	CASSSTAGQPQHF	TGTGCCAGCAGCTCTACCGCTGGTCAGCCCCAGCATTTT
TRBJ1-4	-	TRBV5-1	16	CASSLGGGQRNEKLFF	TGCGCCAGCAGCTTGGGGGGCGGGCAGAGGAATGAAAAACTGTTTTTT
TRBJ1-5	-	TRBV19	15	CASSMGPRGNQPQHF	TGTGCCAGTAGTATGGGGCCCAGGGGCAATCAGCCCCAGCATTTT
TRBJ2-7	TRBD2	TRBV7-2	15	CASTRRLAGAEEQYF	TGTGCCAGCACAAGACGACTAGCGGGTGCGGAGGAGCAGTACTTC
TRBJ2-1	TRBD2	TRBV7-8	15	CASSLAGGRANEQFF	TGTGCCAGCAGCTTAGCCGGCGGGAGGGCCAATGAGCAGTTCTTC
TRBJ1-4	-	TRBV29-1	15	CSVVPGGATNEKLFF	TGCAGCGTTGTGCCCGGGGGAGCAACTAATGAAAAACTGTTTTTT
TRBJ1-5	-	TRBV30	13	CAWSPSVNQPQHF	TGTGCCTGGAGTCCCTCCGTGAATCAGCCCCAGCATTTT
TRBJ1-2	TRBD1	TRBV7-3	13	CASSLDRGYGYTF	TGTGCCAGCAGCTTGGACAGGGGGTATGGCTACACCTTC